This TCR beta chain was observed in a study of OX40 agonist ivuxolimab in advanced cancers. Study as a whole: Hepatocellular carcinoma, melanoma, renal cell or head and neck cancer was diagnosed in the dose-escalation patients.

This CDR3 contains 18 residues. Germline CDR1 reads SEHNR; CDR2 reads FQNEAQ (reference sequence). The junction had 11 bases not matched to a gene; V was cut back by 3 bases and J by 2 bases. The repertoire was sequenced with immunoSEQ multiplex PCR; TCRdb's copy has only in-frame clones and lacks some. In the table there are some 51,000 clones, around 90% of which are singletons. With baseline, cycle 4 day 1, and cycle 7 day 1 as timepoints, blood was sampled. Sequences were derived from CD4+ or CD8+ T cells sorted from blood, sampled in a trial of the OX40 agonist ivuxolimab. The clonotype was recovered from an adult with an advanced solid tumor such as melanoma, head and neck, liver or kidney cancer. The V and J genes are TRBV7-9 and TRBJ2-5; TRBD2 aligns across 11 bases. The CDR3 nucleotides are TGTGCCAGCAGCTTTCGCCTAGCGGGGGGTTGTTGTCAAGAGACCCAGTACTTC. This gives the protein CASSFRLAGGCCQETQYF.